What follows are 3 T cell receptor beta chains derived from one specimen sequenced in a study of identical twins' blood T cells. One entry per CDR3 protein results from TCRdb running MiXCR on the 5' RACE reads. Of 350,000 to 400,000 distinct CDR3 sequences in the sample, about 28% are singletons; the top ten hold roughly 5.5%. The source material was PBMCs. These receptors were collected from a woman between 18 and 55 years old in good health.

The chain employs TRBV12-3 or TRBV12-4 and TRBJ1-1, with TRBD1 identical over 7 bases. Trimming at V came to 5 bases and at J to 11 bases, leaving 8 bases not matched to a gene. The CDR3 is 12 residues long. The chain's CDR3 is CASSVQGPRAFF. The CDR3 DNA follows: TGTGCCAGCAGTGTACAGGGGCCAAGGGCTTTCTTT.

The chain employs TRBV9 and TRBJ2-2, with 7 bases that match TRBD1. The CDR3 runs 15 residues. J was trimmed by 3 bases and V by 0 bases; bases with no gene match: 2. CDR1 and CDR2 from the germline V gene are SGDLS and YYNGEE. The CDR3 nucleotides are TGTGCCAGCAGCGTAGCTGGGACAGACACCGGGGAGCTGTTTTTT. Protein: CASSVAGTDTGELFF.

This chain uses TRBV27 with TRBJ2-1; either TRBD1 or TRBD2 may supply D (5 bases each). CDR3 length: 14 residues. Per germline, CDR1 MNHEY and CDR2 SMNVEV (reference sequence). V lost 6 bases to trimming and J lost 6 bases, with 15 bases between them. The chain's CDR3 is CASRLDIRGNEQFF. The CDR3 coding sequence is TGTGCCAGCAGACTAGACATTAGGGGCAATGAGCAGTTCTTC.